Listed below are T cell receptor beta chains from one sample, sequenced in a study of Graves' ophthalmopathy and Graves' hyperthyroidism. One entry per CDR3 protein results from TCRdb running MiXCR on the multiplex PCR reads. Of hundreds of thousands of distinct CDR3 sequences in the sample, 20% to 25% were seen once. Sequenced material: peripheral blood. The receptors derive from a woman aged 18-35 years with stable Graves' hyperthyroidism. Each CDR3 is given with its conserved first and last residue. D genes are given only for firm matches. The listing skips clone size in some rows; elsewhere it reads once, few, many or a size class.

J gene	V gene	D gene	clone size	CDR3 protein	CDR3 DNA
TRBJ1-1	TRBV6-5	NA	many	CASSYRDGRTEAFF	TGTGCCAGCAGTTACCGGGACGGTCGGACTGAAGCTTTCTTT
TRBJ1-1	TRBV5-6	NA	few	CASSDAGVGNTEAFF	TGTGCCAGCAGCGACGCGGGGGTTGGGAACACTGAAGCTTTCTTT
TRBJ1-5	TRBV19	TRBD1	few	CASTRDRGFGQPQHF	TGTGCCAGTACCCGGGACAGGGGATTTGGCCAGCCCCAGCATTTT
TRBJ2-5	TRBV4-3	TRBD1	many	CASSPGQGGFEETQYF	TGCGCCAGCAGCCCGGGACAGGGGGGATTCGAAGAGACCCAGTACTTC
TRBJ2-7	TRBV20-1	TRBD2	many	CSAVSGTSGLGEQYF	TGCAGTGCTGTATCCGGGACTAGCGGATTGGGGGAGCAGTACTTC
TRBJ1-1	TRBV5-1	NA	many	CASSLGGRRGTEAFF	TGCGCCAGCAGCTTGGGGGGGCGACGCGGGACTGAAGCTTTCTTT
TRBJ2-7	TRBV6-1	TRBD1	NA	CASSELAGQGTYEQYF	TGTGCCAGCAGTGAGCTTGCGGGACAGGGGACCTACGAGCAGTACTTC
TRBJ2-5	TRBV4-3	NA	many	CASSQPLGQGSVWGGETQYF	TGCGCCAGCAGCCAACCTCTGGGCCAGGGCTCGGTTTGGGGCGGAGAGACCCAGTACTTC
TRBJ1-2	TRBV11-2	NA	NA	CASSLNRERGYTF	TGTGCCAGCAGCTTGAACAGGGAGCGTGGCTACACCTTC
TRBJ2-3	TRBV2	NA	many	CASSKAGLSTDTQYF	TGTGCCAGCAGTAAGGCGGGATTAAGCACAGATACGCAGTATTTT
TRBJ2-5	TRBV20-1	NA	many	CSARDVRDPTVLEETQYF	TGCAGTGCTAGAGATGTGCGGGACCCTACAGTCTTGGAAGAGACCCAGTACTTC
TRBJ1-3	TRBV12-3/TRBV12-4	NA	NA	CASSSVSQGVGNTIYF	TGTGCCAGCAGTTCAGTCTCACAGGGTGTTGGAAACACCATATATTTT
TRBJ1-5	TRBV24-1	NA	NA	CEKVLLDQPQHF	TGTGAGAAGGTCCTCTTAGATCAGCCCCAGCATTTT
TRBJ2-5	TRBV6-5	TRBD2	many	CASSYSRTSGVVETQYF	TGTGCCAGCAGTTACTCGAGGACTAGCGGGGTAGTAGAGACCCAGTACTTC
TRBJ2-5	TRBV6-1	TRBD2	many	CASSGTSGIETQYF	TGTGCCAGCAGCGGGACTAGCGGGATTGAGACCCAGTACTTC
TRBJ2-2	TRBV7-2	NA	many	CASSLSGVNTGELFF	TGTGCCAGCAGCTTATCGGGAGTGAACACCGGGGAGCTGTTTTTT
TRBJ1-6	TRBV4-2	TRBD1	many	CASSQETTGRTNSPLHF	TGTGCCAGCAGCCAAGAGACGACAGGGAGAACCAATTCACCCCTCCACTTT
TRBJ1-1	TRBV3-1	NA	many	CASSQNTVNTEAFF	TGTGCCAGCAGCCAGAATACAGTGAACACTGAAGCTTTCTTT
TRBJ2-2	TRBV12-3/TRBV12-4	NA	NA	CATSVAGTRGRNTGELFF	TGTGCCACCAGTGTGGCGGGGACAAGGGGGCGGAACACCGGGGAGCTGTTTTTT
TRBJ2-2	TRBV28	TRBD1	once	CASSLDRGRTGELFF	TGTGCCAGCAGTCTGGACAGGGGGCGAACCGGGGAGCTGTTTTTT
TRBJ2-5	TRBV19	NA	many	CASSIDGSGLGTQYF	TGTGCCAGTAGTATAGATGGTTCAGGGTTGGGGACCCAGTACTTC
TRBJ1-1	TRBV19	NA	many	CASGGVAGTEAFF	TGTGCCAGTGGGGGGGTCGCTGGCACTGAAGCTTTCTTT